This TCR beta chain was documented in a study of STAT3 mutations in large granular lymphocyte leukemia. On this clone itself: The antigen is unknown.

Trimming left V 1 base short and J 6 bases short, with 7 bases between. Germline lookup yields CDR1 KGHSH and CDR2 LQKENI. The CDR3 length is 13 residues. Findings and caveats of the study: Variable sampling intervals and differing treatment regimens complicated linking therapy response to TCR clonal burden changes. Suggested: STAT3 mutation was not the ancestral event for these clonal expansions. No sample exists from the first appearance of each clone. Every T-cell large granular lymphocyte leukemia patient had at least one immunodominant TCR beta clonotype. A small but highly pathogenic clone may have been missed.

The table came from immunoSEQ multiplex PCR; TCRdb's copy has only in-frame clones and leaves some out. Of 15,000 to 17,000 clones detected, around nine tenths appear once; the ten largest clones hold around 8.6%. The sequence came from a woman between 50 and 59 years old with T-cell large granular lymphocyte leukemia. Some clones in this sample may be carry-over from other donors' samples. The sequenced material came from peripheral blood mononuclear cells. V and J are TRBV18 and TRBJ2-1; D gene unclear. The CDR3 nucleotides read TGTGCCAGCTCACCACTACCTATCAATGAGCAGTTCTTC. This codes for CASSPLPINEQFF.